This T cell receptor beta chain was obtained from a study of shared clonotypes between healthy human individuals (TCRdb year 2020). For the wider study: The cohort comprised two women and a few men aged 18 to 49 years. Blood TCR repertoires of a handful of healthy adults were deeply sequenced to estimate repertoire size and the extent of clonotype sharing between individuals. Leukapheresis yielded between about 0.85 and 9 billion PBMCs per donor. To increase sequencing depth and limit assay-specific biases, different laboratories used diverse techniques to prepare libraries and sequence TCR repertoires. For each donor, CD4 naive and CD4 memory were each given three plates, CD8 naive was given two plates, and CD8 memory was given one plate. Findings and caveats that apply to the study as a whole: Estimated clonotype richness was generally larger for naive than for memory subsets. Higher generation probabilities were observed for clonotypes shared by all four sorted-subset donors than for non-shared clonotypes. Pairwise subsampling led to the expectation that sequencing depth would affect the degree of clonotype sharing among donors. Because the study included a small number of donors, the genetic and exposure-history diversity represented was limited. When a handful of donors were compared, the shared fraction of clonotypes was roughly 4.8% for naive CD4, over 3% for naive CD8, about 2.4% for memory CD4, and 0.35% to 0.4% for memory CD8. Sampling was restricted to blood, and TCR repertoires in tissue are likely to differ from TCR repertoires in blood. Incomplete sequencing was indicated by rarefaction of sorted-subset datasets, despite the large sequencing depth.

The germline V gene supplies CDR1 ENHRY and CDR2 SYGVKD. From the cysteine through the phenylalanine, the CDR3 covers 17 amino acids. Here the CDR3 DNA is all that survives: 51 bases in frame from base 1. The junction carries 15 bases between V and J, which are trimmed by 0 bases and 3 bases respectively. Of note for this clone: Its antigen is not yet known. The sample holds no much larger clone one base away, and base qualities are not on file.

TCR CDR3 regions were amplified from genomic DNA by multiplex PCR using the deep immunoSEQ assay. Extracted genomic DNA from each cell subset was distributed evenly across all wells of several immunoSEQ 96-well plates, and each plate was treated as a replicate. For sorted subsets, approximately 210 ng of genomic DNA, equivalent to around 30,000 T cell genomes, went into each replicate PCR. The purified libraries were quantified using a Qubit 3.0 fluorometer, sized with a Bioanalyzer 2100, and then quantified again using the KAPA Library Quantification kit. A separate single-read 150-cycle Illumina NextSeq 550 flow cell was used to sequence each immunoSEQ 96-well plate. The paper's processing steps were these. Because only junctional sequences without quality scores were contained in the immunoSEQ output, filtering matching that applied to full-length reads could not be performed. To assign V/J genes and CDR3, sequences were annotated against IMGT germline references using PyIR, a Python wrapper for IgBLAST v1.9. Any read was removed if the V/J assignment was weak (E-value above 1e-6), the CDR3 was missing, or the read contained stop codons, out-of-frame junctions, or ambiguous translated residues. V3J clonotypes were defined as sequences sharing the same inferred V gene, J gene, and CDR3 amino acid sequence. The percentage overlap between two repertoires was calculated by dividing the number of shared unique clonotypes by the size of the smaller repertoire. Repertoire richness was assessed with RTK rarefaction, the Chao1 estimator, and Recon v2.1 estimates of unobserved clonotypes. Generation probabilities were computed with OLGA for all TCRbeta clonotypes obtained by the gDNA method from a handful of donors. TCRdb re-hosts the immuneACCESS table, in-frame sequences only. Its copies lack some clones; in the studies checked, an unresolved V gene accounts for under half of them, and the cause for the rest is not known. For V, J and clone size, that table is used; D and trimming come from the DNA. The sample table records more than 2,000,000 clones; approximately 95% of these occur just once. 0.39% of the sample is in the top ten clones.

The donors were healthy, HIV-negative adults who had no recently reported acute infections or vaccinations. Every donor was a Caucasian adult living in Nashville, Tennessee, USA. CD4+ T cells were enriched by magnetic negative selection, after which naive cells were positively selected on CD45RA and the negative fraction was taken as the memory subset. Blood was collected by leukapheresis, and PBMCs were isolated by Ficoll-Histopaque density gradient centrifugation and then cryopreserved in liquid nitrogen vapor phase. Analytical flow cytometry was used to check the purity and quantity of each magnetically sorted T cell population. Each sorted fraction had its genomic DNA isolated and then quantified by UV absorbance on a Nanodrop 2000c.

The TCR was taken from a man between 18 and 29 years old in good health. Some clones in this sample may be carry-over from other donors' samples. The V gene is TRBV10-3 and the J gene is TRBJ1-5; a confident D gene designation cannot be given. Sequencing was carried out using naive CD4+ T cells from PBMCs. Reading the label with the study, this specimen's cell subset or site is: CD45RA+ positively selected. The CDR3 region has the sequence CAISESKDVGVNQPQHF. In nucleotides, the sequence is TGTGCCATCAGTGAGTCTAAGGATGTGGGCGTCAATCAGCCCCAGCATTTT.